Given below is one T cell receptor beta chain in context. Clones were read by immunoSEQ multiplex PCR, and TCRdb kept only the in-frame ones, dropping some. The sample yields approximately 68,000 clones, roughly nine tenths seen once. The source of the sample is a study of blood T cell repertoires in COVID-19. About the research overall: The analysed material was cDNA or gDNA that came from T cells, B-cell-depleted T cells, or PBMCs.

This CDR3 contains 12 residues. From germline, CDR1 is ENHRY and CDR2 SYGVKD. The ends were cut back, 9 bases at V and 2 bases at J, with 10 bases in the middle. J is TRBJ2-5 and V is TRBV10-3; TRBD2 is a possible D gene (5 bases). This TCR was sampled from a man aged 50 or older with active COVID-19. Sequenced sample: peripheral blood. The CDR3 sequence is CAIRTGQETQYF. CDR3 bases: TGTGCCATTCGGACTGGACAAGAGACCCAGTACTTC.